This T cell receptor (beta chain) came from a study of T cell changes during pregnancy in multiple sclerosis. There are 13 residues in the CDR3. Trimming took 7 bases from V and 5 from J; bases not matched to a gene: 7. Profiled with immunoSEQ multiplex PCR; TCRdb holds only in-frame clones, not every one. The sample consists of 35,000 to 45,000 clones, over 75% of them appearing once. This sample comprised CD8+ T cells from peripheral blood mononuclear cells, obtained in the first trimester of pregnancy. The TCR sequence derives from a female donor with multiple sclerosis, enrolled in a pregnancy study. J is TRBJ2-7 and V is TRBV23-1; the match to TRBD1 covers 8 bases. TRBV23-1 is given ORF status, its function remaining uncertain. The CDR3 sequence is CASTGQVSHEQYF. In DNA form, the CDR3 reads TGCGCCAGCACGGGACAGGTCAGCCACGAGCAGTACTTC.